A single sample is the source of the 23 T cell receptor beta chains below, sequenced in a study of T cells expressing NK-cell markers. Reanalyzing the 5' RACE reads, TCRdb keeps one entry per CDR3 protein, without DNA. This sample's table reports a few hundred thousand distinct CDR3 sequences. Sequenced material: blood T cells: a sorted CD56 or NKG2C T cell subset, CD4+ or CD8+ T cells, or bulk PBMC T cells (not recorded which). Receptors originate from a man aged 18 to 69 in good health.

This chain joins TRBV18 and TRBJ1-1; there is no DNA to check the TCRdb D call of TRBD1. The CDR3 has 16 residues. Germline assignment: CDR1 KGHSH and CDR2 LQKENI. CDR3 residues: CASSPQKTGAITEAFF.

The V and J genes are TRBV7-2 and TRBJ1-1; with no DNA, the TCRdb D assignment of TRBD1 cannot be verified. Germline loops: CDR1 SGHTA, CDR2 FQGNSA. CDR3 length: 15 residues. CDR3 sequence reads: CASSLGDRAGAEAFF.

The chain couples TRBV30 to TRBJ1-1. This CDR3 comprises 11 residues. Germline assignment: CDR1 GTSNPN and CDR2 SVGIG (reference sequence). The CDR3 is CAWRRTGEAFF.

The gene calls are TRBV15 and TRBJ2-3; with no DNA, the TCRdb D assignment of TRBD2 cannot be verified. Germline V CDR1 and CDR2: LNHNV, YYDKDF (reference sequence). The CDR3 is 16 amino acids. CDR3 residues: CATSRGASGNTDTQYF.

V usage is TRBV6-1 and J usage is TRBJ1-5; the D call from TCRdb, TRBD1, cannot be confirmed without DNA. The CDR3 has 13 amino acids. Germline loops: CDR1 MNHNS, CDR2 SASEGT. The CDR3 sequence: CATRRDSNQPQHF.

The V gene is TRBV7-8, the J gene TRBJ2-3; TCRdb returns TRBD2, unconfirmable since there is no DNA. Germline loops: CDR1 SGHVS, CDR2 FQNEAQ. The CDR3 is 17 amino acids. The CDR3 is CASSLRLAGGPTDTQYF.

This chain uses TRBV6-1 with TRBJ1-5; TCRdb indicates TRBD1, and absent DNA this call remains unverified. Germline lookup yields CDR1 MNHNS and CDR2 SASEGT. CDR3 length: 16 amino acids. The CDR3 sequence is CASNHPPGQLDQPQHF.

The CDR3 spells CASSPGLRTDTQYF. The chain employs TRBV5-6 and TRBJ2-3; absent DNA, TCRdb's TRBD2 call cannot be checked. CDR1 is SGHDT, CDR2 YYEEEE, per germline. The CDR3 loop spans 14 amino acids.

This chain joins TRBV3-1 and TRBJ2-1; the D call of TRBD2 rests on TCRdb alone, since no DNA is present to check it. Germline V gene lookup returns CDR1 LGHDT and CDR2 YNNKEL (reference sequence). The CDR3 runs 14 residues. CDR3 loop: CASSQGPSGGEQFF.

This chain connects TRBV9 to TRBJ1-2; TCRdb's D call, TRBD1, is unchecked because there is no DNA. The CDR3 is 15 amino acids. Germline V gene sequence: CDR1 SGDLS, CDR2 YYNGEE. CDR3 sequence reads: CASSLTGGVGYGYTF.

This chain connects TRBV5-1 to TRBJ2-7; TCRdb outputs TRBD1, but without DNA this stays unchecked. From germline, CDR1 is SGHRS and CDR2 YFSETQ. CDR3 length equals 16 residues. The CDR3 reads CASSWKAGATPYEQYF. The full variable domain, its missing parts supplied by reference TRBV5-1 and TRBJ2-7, is KAGVTQTPRYLIKTRGQQVTLSCSPISGHRSVSWYQQTPGQGLQFLFEYFSETQRNKGNFPGRFSGRQFSNSRSEMNVSTLELGDSALYLCASSWKAGATPYEQYFGPGTRLTVT.

The genes are TRBV19 and TRBJ1-6; checking the TCRdb D call of TRBD1 is not possible without DNA. The V gene's germline CDR1 is LNHDA and CDR2 SQIVND (reference sequence). CDR3 length: 17 amino acids. CDR3 sequence: CASMGRGASAPNSPLHF. Looking up the rest from reference TRBV19 and TRBJ1-6 gives the full variable domain: DGGITQSPKYLFRKEGQNVTLSCEQNLNHDAMYWYRQDPGQGLRLIYYSQIVNDFQKGDIAEGYSVSREKKESFPLTVTSAQKNPTAFYLCASMGRGASAPNSPLHFGNGTRLTVT.

V gene TRBV2 combines with J gene TRBJ2-1; the D gene TCRdb calls, TRBD2, cannot be checked with no DNA. The germline gives CDR1 SNHLY, CDR2 FYNNEI. The CDR3 is made up of 15 amino acids. This CDR3 reads CASSRLAGYGYEQFF.

The gene calls are TRBV7-8 and TRBJ1-6. The CDR3 loop spans 19 amino acids. Looked up from germline, CDR1 is SGHVS and CDR2 is FQNEAQ. The CDR3 sequence is CASSLEFGSRSSYNSPLHF.

The J gene is TRBJ2-2, the V gene TRBV7-2; checking the TCRdb D call of TRBD1 is not possible without DNA. This CDR3 region has 17 residues. CDR1 and CDR2 (germline): SGHTA, FQGNSA. CDR3 loop: CASSQGIGGMNTGELFF.

The chain is built from TRBV7-9 and TRBJ2-2. CDR3 length equals 15 residues. Germline CDR1 reads SEHNR; CDR2 reads FQNEAQ (reference sequence). The CDR3 sequence: CASSFYQTNTGELFF.

The chain links TRBV7-3 to TRBJ2-2; lacking DNA, the TRBD1 call made by TCRdb goes unchecked. Germline assignment: CDR1 SGHTA and CDR2 FQGTGA. This CDR3 region has 14 residues. The CDR3 here is CASSFVRGTGELFF. The whole variable domain, remainder taken from reference TRBV7-3 and TRBJ2-2, is GAGVSQTPSNKVTEKGKYVELRCDPISGHTALYWYRQSLGQGPEFLIYFQGTGAADDSGLPNDRFFAVRPEGSVSTLKIQRTERGDSAVYLCASSFVRGTGELFFGEGSRLTVL.

This chain uses TRBV6-1 with TRBJ1-5; without DNA, the TCRdb call of TRBD1 cannot be checked. CDR1 and CDR2 from the germline V gene are MNHNS and SASEGT. The CDR3 runs to 15 residues. The CDR3 sequence: CAGKGGTASNQPQHF.

The chain has TRBV3-1 and TRBJ1-3; TCRdb's D gene call, TRBD1, goes unchecked for lack of DNA. There are 16 residues in the CDR3. Germline CDR1 reads LGHDT; CDR2 reads YNNKEL (reference sequence). The CDR3 loop reads CASSPWGGTSGNTIYF.

The V and J genes are TRBV3-1 and TRBJ2-7. The CDR3 is made up of 15 amino acids. Germline V gene sequence: CDR1 LGHDT, CDR2 YNNKEL (reference sequence). CDR3 sequence reads: CASSQVWQSGYEQYF.

V gene TRBV10-3 combines with J gene TRBJ2-7; TCRdb's D gene call, TRBD2, goes unchecked for lack of DNA. This CDR3 region has 18 residues. Per the germline V gene, CDR1 is ENHRY and CDR2 is SYGVKD. The CDR3 region is CAISDFGLAGGQRYEQYF.

The V call is TRBV11-1, the J call TRBJ2-1; TCRdb calls TRBD2, which cannot be checked without DNA. The CDR3 consists of 18 residues. The germline V gene encodes CDR1 SGHAT and CDR2 FQDESV (reference sequence). CDR3 sequence reads: CASSSGLAGGARYNEQFF.

The genes are TRBV7-2 and TRBJ2-1; as DNA is missing, the TRBD2 call by TCRdb cannot be tested. The CDR3 runs 16 residues. Per germline, CDR1 SGHTA and CDR2 FQGNSA. Here the CDR3 reads CASSLVSSGGENEQFF. Together with reference TRBV7-2 and TRBJ2-1, the CDR3 gives the full variable domain: GAGVSQSPSNKVTEKGKDVELRCDPISGHTALYWYRQSLGQGLEFLIYFQGNSAPDKSGLPSDRFSAERTGGSVSTLTIQRTQQEDSAVYLCASSLVSSGGENEQFFGPGTRLTVL.